This TCR beta chain was sequenced during a study of T cells in women clearing cervical HPV infection. In the study overall: Cases: HPV16-related CIN3 or worse on histology, a couple of invasive cancers. Broader study findings: Richness plus V gene abundances separated cases from controls with AUC roughly 0.85.

On this clone itself: The target antigen is unknown. The read terminates 3 residues before the CDR3 end, so the remaining end is supplied by the germline J gene.

Clones were read by immunoSEQ multiplex PCR, and TCRdb kept only the in-frame ones, dropping some. This sample's clone table lists roughly 30,000 clones. The V gene lost 8 bases and the J gene lost 4 bases, with 17 bases spanning the gap. CDR3 size: 14 residues. The germline CDR1 and CDR2 sequences are LNHDA and SQIVND (reference sequence). This clonotype originated in a woman aged 18-69 years with a cervical HPV16 infection that either progressed to CIN3+ or cleared (not recorded which). J is TRBJ1-2 and V is TRBV19; D possibly corresponds to TRBD1 (5 bases). Specimen: blood buffy coat. The DNA read from the CDR3 is TGTGCCAGTCGCTTAGGGGAATTCGCCTATGGC. Translated, it gives CASRLGEFAYG. The entire CDR3 protein is CASRLGEFAYGYTF.